What follows are 12 T cell receptor beta chains derived from one specimen sequenced in a study of shared T cell receptors in the human thymus. Assay: immunoSEQ multiplex PCR; the TCRdb copy retains only in-frame clones and omits some. The profile shows approximately 490,000 clones, 78% of them singletons. These data also formed part of another study, on human thymus T cells.

Material: thymocytes. These TCRs come from a boy younger than two with a congenital heart defect.

This clone was seen only once. This chain joins TRBV10-1 and TRBJ1-1, with D perhaps TRBD1 (6 bases). This CDR3 contains 13 residues. The ends were cut back, 0 bases at V and 8 bases at J, with 10 bases in the middle. Germline CDR1 reads WNHNN; CDR2 reads SYGVQD (reference sequence). CDR3 coding DNA: TGCGCCAGCAGTGAGTCTAGGGGGGGAGAAGCTTTCTTT. Its translation: CASSESRGGEAFF.

V is TRBV7-9 and J is TRBJ2-1, with TRBD2 identical over 11 bases. V was pared by 1 base and J by 6 bases, with 5 bases of the junction left unmatched. The CDR3 has 16 residues. Per the germline V gene, CDR1 is SEHNR and CDR2 is FQNEAQ (reference sequence). CDR3 region: CASSLGLAGGLNEQFF. In nucleotides, the CDR3 is TGTGCCAGCAGCTTAGGTCTAGCGGGAGGTCTCAATGAGCAGTTCTTC.

The table lists this clone with a few counts. This chain joins TRBV7-2 and TRBJ2-1; no clear D. The V gene's germline CDR1 is SGHTA and CDR2 FQGNSA. V gave up 5 bases and J gave up 9 bases, with 20 bases separating them. The CDR3 is made up of 15 amino acids. The CDR3 region is CASSPSRKSRGEQFF. The CDR3 bases are TGTGCCAGCAGCCCCTCTAGAAAGTCTCGCGGTGAGCAGTTCTTC.

The chain couples TRBV4-3 to TRBJ2-3; tentative D call: TRBD1 (6 bases). V shed 3 bases and J shed 7 bases, with 26 bases lying between them. Looked up from germline, CDR1 is LGHNA and CDR2 is YSLEER. This CDR3 spans 18 amino acids. The CDR3 DNA reads as TGCGCCAGCAGCCAGGAAACCTCCATACAGGGATTCGATTATACGCAGTATTTT. Translating gives CASSQETSIQGFDYTQYF.

V is TRBV29-1 and J is TRBJ1-1, with TRBD1 matching 9 bases. This CDR3 is built from 16 residues. From germline, CDR1 is SQVTM and CDR2 ANQGSEA. After removal of 3 bases from V and 1 base from J, the junction contained 9 bases not matched to a gene. The CDR3 protein is CSVENRGRLSNTEAFF. In DNA, the CDR3 is TGCAGCGTTGAGAACAGGGGGCGACTCTCGAACACTGAAGCTTTCTTT.

This clone has only a few counts. The V gene is TRBV10-1, the J gene TRBJ2-7; 7 nucleotides align to TRBD1. Germline CDR1 is WNHNN and CDR2 is SYGVQD (reference sequence). CDR3 length equals 13 residues. V gave up 7 bases and J gave up 5 bases; unmatched junction bases: 8. The CDR3 is CASTSGQSDEQYF. CDR3 nucleotide sequence: TGCGCCAGCACCTCGGGACAGAGTGACGAGCAGTACTTC.

The CDR3: CASSQELASGMYNEQFF. CDR3 nucleotide sequence: TGCGCCAGCAGCCAAGAACTGGCTAGCGGGATGTACAATGAGCAGTTCTTC. This chain links TRBV4-3 with TRBJ2-1, with TRBD2 matching over 9 bases. The CDR3 loop spans 17 amino acids. The V gene end was trimmed by 0 bases and the J gene end by 4 bases; junction bases not matched to a gene: 7. Germline-derived CDR1 and CDR2 are LGHNA and YSLEER.

The chain links TRBV9 to TRBJ1-1; weak D call: TRBD1 (6 bases). The CDR3 contains 14 residues. Germline lookup yields CDR1 SGDLS and CDR2 YYNGEE. Trimming removed 3 bases from V and 5 bases from J, with 14 bases in between. CDR3 coding DNA: TGTGCCAGCAGCGCCCGCGGGGGGCTGACTGAAGCTTTCTTT. Amino acids: CASSARGGLTEAFF. The full variable domain, with the rest looked up from reference TRBV9 and TRBJ1-1, is DSGVTQTPKHLITATGQRVTLRCSPRSGDLSVYWYQQSLDQGLQFLIQYYNGEERAKGNILERFSAQQFPDLHSELNLSSLELGDSALYFCASSARGGLTEAFFGQGTRLTVV.

J is TRBJ1-3 and V is TRBV19; D call uncertain. From germline, CDR1 is LNHDA and CDR2 SQIVND (reference sequence). There are 11 residues in the CDR3. V was cut by 8 bases and J by 3 bases, with 5 bases left in between. This CDR3 is CASSVGNTIYF. The CDR3 region has the DNA TGTGCCAGTTCTGTTGGAAACACCATATATTTT.

V gene TRBV5-1 combines with J gene TRBJ2-5; D perhaps matches TRBD1 (6 bases). This CDR3 contains 13 residues. V shed 6 bases and J shed 5 bases, with 14 bases lying between them. Germline V gene sequence: CDR1 SGHRS, CDR2 YFSETQ. The CDR3 is CASTQGIVETQYF. DNA for the CDR3: TGCGCCAGCACCCAGGGGATCGTGGAGACCCAGTACTTC.

J is TRBJ1-1 and V is TRBV25-1; 8 nucleotides match TRBD1. Germline CDR1 is MGHDK and CDR2 is SYGVNS. Trimming took 3 bases from V and 2 from J; bases not matched to a gene: 5. CDR3 size: 15 residues. For the CDR3, the DNA is TGTGCCAGCAGTGAGGGAGGACAGGGTAACACTGAAGCTTTCTTT. Translating it yields CASSEGGQGNTEAFF.

The chain joins TRBV30 to TRBJ1-5, with D perhaps TRBD1 (6 bases). Per germline, CDR1 GTSNPN and CDR2 SVGIG (reference sequence). Trimming left V 4 bases short and J 7 bases short, with 17 bases between. The CDR3 consists of 14 residues. The CDR3 is CAWTKGEGNQPQHF. The DNA for the CDR3 is TGTGCCTGGACCAAGGGGGAGGGGAACCAGCCCCAGCATTTT.